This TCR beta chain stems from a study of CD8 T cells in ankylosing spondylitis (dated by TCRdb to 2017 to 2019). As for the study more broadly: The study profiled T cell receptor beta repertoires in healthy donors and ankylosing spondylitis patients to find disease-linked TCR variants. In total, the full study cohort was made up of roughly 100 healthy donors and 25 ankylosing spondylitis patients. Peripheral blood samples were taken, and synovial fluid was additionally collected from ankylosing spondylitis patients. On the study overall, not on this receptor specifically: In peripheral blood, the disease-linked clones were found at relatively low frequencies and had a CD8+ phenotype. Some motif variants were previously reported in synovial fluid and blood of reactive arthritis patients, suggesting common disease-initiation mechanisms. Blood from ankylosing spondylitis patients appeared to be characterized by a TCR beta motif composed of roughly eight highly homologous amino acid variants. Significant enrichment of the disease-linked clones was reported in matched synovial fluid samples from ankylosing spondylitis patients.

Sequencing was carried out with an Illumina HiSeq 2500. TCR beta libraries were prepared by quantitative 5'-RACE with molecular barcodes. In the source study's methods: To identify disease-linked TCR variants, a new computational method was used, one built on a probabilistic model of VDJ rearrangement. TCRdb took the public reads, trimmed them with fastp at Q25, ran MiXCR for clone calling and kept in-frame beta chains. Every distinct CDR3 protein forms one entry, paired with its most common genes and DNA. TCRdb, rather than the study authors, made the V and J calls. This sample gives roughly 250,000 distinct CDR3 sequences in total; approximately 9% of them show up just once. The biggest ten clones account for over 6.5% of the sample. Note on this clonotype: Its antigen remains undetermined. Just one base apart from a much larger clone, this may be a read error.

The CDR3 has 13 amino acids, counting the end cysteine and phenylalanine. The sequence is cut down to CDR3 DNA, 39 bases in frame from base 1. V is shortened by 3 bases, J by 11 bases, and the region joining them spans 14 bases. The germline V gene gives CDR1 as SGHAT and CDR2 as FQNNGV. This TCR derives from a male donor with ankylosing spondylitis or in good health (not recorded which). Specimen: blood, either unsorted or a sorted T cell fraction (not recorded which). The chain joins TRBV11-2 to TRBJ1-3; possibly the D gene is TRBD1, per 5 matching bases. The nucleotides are TGTGCCAGCAGCTTCCTCGGGGCCGGTCCCATATATTTT. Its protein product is CASSFLGAGPIYF.